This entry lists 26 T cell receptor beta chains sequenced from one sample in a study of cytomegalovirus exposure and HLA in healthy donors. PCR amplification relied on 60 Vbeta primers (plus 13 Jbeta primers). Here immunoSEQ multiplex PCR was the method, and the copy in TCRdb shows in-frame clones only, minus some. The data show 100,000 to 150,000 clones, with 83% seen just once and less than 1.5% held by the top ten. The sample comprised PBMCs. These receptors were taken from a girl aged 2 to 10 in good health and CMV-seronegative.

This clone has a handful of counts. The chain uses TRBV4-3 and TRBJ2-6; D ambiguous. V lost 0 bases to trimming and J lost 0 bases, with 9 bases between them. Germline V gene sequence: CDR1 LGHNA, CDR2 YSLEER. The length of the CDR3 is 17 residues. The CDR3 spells CASSQDSFGSGANVLTF. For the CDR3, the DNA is TGCGCCAGCAGCCAAGATTCCTTCGGCTCTGGGGCCAACGTCCTGACTTTC.

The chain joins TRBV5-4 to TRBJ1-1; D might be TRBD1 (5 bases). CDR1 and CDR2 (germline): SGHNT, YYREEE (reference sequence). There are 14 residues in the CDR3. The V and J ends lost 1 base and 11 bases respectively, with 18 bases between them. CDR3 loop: CASSLQRQGREAFF. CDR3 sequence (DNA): TGTGCCAGCAGCTTGCAGAGGCAGGGAAGAGAGGCTTTCTTT.

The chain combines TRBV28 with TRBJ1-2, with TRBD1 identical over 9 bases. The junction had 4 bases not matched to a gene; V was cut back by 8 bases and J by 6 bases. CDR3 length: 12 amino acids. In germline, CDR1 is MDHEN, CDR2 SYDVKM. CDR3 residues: CASGTGLDGYTF. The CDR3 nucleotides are TGTGCCAGCGGGACAGGGCTTGATGGCTACACCTTC.

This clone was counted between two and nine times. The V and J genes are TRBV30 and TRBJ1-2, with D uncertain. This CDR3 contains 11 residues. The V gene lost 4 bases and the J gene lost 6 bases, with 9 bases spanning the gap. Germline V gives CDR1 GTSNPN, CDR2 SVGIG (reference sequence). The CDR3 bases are TGTGCCTGGATTGAGGGAGATGGCTACACCTTC. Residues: CAWIEGDGYTF.

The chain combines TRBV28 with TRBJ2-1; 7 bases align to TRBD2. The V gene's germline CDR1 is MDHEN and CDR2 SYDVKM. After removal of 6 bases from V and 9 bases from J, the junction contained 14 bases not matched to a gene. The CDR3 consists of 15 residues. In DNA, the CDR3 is TGTGCCAGCAGCCCCTGGGGACGGGAGGTTAGTGAGCAGTTCTTC. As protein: CASSPWGREVSEQFF.

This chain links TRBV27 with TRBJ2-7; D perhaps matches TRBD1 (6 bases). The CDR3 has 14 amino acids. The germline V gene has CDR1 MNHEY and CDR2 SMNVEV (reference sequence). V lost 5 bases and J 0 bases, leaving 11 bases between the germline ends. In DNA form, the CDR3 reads TGTGCCAGCAGTGCAGGACAGAGCTCCTACGAGCAGTACTTC. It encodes CASSAGQSSYEQYF.

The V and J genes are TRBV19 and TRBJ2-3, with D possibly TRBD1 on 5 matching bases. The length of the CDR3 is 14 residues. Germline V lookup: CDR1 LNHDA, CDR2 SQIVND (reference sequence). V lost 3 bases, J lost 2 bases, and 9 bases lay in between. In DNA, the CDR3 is TGTGCCAGTAGTATCACAGGTGACACAGATACGCAGTATTTT. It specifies CASSITGDTDTQYF.

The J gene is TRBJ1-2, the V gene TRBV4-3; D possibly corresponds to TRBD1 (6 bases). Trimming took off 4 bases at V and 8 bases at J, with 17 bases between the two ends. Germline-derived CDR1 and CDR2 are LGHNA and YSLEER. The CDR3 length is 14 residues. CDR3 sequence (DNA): TGCGCCAGCAGCCCGGGGAGGGACACAGGGGGCTACACCTTC. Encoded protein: CASSPGRDTGGYTF.

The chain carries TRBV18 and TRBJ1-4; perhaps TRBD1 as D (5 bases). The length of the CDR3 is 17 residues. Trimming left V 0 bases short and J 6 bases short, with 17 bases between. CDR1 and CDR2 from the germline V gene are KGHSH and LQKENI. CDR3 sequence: CASSPPSGSEGDEKLFF. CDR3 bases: TGTGCCAGCTCACCACCGTCAGGGTCGGAGGGCGATGAAAAACTGTTTTTT.

The CDR3 here is CASSPGLDATYNEQFF. CDR3 bases: TGCGCCAGCAGTCCGGGACTGGACGCCACCTACAATGAGCAGTTCTTC. The rearrangement uses TRBV4-3 and TRBJ2-1; weak D call: TRBD2 (6 bases). The CDR3 extends over 16 amino acids. V lost 6 bases to trimming and J lost 2 bases, with 17 bases between them. CDR1 is LGHNA, CDR2 YSLEER, per germline.

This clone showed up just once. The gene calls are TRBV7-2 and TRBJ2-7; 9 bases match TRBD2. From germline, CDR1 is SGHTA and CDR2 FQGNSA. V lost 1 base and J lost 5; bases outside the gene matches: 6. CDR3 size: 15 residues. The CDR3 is CASSLGGRAYNEQYF. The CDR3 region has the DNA TGTGCCAGCAGCTTAGGCGGGAGGGCCTACAACGAGCAGTACTTC.

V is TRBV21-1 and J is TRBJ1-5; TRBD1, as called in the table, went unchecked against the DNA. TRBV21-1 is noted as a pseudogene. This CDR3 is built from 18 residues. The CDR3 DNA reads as TGTGCCAGCAGCGGCCGCTCGTCGGACAGATATAGCAATCAGCCCCAGCATTTT. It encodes CASSGRSSDRYSNQPQHF.

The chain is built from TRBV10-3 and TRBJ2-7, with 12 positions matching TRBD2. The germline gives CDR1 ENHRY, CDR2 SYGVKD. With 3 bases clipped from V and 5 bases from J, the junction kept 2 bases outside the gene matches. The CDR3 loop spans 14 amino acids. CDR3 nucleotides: TGTGCCATCAGTGACTCTAGCGGGAGGGACGAGCAGTACTTC. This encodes CAISDSSGRDEQYF.

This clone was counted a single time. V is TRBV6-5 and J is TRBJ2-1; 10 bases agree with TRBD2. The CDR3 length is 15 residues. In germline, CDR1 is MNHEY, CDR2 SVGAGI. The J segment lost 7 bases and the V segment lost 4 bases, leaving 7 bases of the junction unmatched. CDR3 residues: CASSSGTSVRNEQFF. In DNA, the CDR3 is TGTGCCAGCAGTTCCGGGACTAGCGTTAGGAATGAGCAGTTCTTC.

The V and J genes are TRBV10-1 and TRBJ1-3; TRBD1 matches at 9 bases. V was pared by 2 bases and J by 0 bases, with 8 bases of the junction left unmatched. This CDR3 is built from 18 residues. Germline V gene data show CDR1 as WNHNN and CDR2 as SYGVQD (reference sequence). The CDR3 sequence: CASSETGTGPYSGNTIYF. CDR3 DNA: TGCGCCAGCAGTGAGACCGGGACAGGGCCATACTCTGGAAACACCATATATTTT.

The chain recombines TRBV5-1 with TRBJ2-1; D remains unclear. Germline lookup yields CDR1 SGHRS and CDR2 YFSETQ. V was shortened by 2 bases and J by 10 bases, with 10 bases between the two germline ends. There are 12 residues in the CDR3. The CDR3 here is CASSFRPGEQFF. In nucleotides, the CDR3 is TGCGCCAGCAGCTTTCGTCCCGGGGAGCAGTTCTTC.

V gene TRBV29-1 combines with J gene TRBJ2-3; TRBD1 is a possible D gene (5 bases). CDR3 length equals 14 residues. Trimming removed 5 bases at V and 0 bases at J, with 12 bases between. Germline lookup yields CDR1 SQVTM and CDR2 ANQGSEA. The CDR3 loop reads CSVTQGGSTDTQYF. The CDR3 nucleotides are TGCAGCGTTACCCAGGGTGGGAGCACAGATACGCAGTATTTT.

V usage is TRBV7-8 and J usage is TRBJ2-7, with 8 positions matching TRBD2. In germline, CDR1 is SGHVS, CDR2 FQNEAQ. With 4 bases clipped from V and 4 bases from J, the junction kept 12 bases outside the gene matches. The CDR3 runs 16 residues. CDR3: CASSSFRSGSRYEQYF. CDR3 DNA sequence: TGTGCCAGCAGCTCGTTCAGGAGCGGGAGTAGATACGAGCAGTACTTC.

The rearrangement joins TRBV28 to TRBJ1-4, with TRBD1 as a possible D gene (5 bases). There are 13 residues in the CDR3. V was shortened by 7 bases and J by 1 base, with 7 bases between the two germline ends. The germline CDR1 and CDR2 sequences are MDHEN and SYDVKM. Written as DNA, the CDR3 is TGTGCCAGCATGGGGGGAACTAATGAAAAACTGTTTTTT. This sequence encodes CASMGGTNEKLFF.

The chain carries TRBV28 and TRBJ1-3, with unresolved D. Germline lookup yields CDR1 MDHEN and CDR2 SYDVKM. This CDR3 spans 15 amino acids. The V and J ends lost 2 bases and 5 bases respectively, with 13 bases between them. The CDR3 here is CASSLTRVIRNTIYF. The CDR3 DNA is TGTGCCAGCAGTTTAACTAGGGTAATCAGAAACACCATATATTTT.

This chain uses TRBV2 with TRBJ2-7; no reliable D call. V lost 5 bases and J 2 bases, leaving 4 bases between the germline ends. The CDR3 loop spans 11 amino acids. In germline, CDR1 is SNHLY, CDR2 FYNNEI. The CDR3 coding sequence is TGTGCCAGCAGTTCCACCTACGAGCAGTACTTC. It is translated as CASSSTYEQYF.

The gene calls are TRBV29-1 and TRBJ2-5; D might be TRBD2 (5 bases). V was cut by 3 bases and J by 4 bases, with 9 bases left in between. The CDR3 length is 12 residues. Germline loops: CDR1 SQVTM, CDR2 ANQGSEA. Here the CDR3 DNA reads TGCAGCGTTGAGAGAGGGAGAGAGACCCAGTACTTC. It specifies CSVERGRETQYF.

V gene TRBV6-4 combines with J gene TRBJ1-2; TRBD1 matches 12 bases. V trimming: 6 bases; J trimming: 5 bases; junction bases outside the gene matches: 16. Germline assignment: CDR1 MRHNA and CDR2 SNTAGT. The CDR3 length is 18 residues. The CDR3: CASSKTGQGAPRGYGYTF. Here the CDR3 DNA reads TGTGCCAGCAGCAAGACGGGACAGGGGGCGCCAAGAGGGTATGGCTACACCTTC.

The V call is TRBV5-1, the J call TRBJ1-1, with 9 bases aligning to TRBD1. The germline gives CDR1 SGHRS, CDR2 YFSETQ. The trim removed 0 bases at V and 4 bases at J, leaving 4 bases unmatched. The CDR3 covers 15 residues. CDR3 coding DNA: TGCGCCAGCAGCTTGGGACAGGGGGGAGTCACTGAAGCTTTCTTT. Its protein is CASSLGQGGVTEAFF.

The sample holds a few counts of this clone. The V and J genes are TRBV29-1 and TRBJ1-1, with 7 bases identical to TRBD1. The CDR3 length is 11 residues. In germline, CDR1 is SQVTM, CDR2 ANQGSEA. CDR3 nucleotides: TGCAGGGGACAGACGAACACTGAAGCTTTCTTT. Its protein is CRGQTNTEAFF.

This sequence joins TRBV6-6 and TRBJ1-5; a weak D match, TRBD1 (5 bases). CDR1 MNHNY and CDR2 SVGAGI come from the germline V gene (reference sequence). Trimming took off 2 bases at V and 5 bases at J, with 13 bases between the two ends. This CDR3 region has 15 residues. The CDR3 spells CASSYLSGGDQPQHF. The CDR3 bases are TGTGCCAGCAGTTACCTTTCGGGGGGGGATCAGCCCCAGCATTTT.